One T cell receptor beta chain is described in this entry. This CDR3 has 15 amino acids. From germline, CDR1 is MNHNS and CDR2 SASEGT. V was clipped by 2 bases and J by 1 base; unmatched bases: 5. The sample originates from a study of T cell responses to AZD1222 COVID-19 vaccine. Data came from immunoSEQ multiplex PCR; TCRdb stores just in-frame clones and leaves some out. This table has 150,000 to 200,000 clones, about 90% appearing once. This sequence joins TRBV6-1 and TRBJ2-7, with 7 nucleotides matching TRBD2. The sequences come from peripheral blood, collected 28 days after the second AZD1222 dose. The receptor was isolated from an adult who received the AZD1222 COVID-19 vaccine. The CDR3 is CASSERSGGSYEQYF. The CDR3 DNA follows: TGTGCCAGCAGTGAACGATCGGGAGGATCCTACGAGCAGTACTTC.